This note documents a single T cell receptor beta chain sequence. There are 16 residues in the CDR3. With 4 bases clipped from V and 0 bases from J, the junction kept 8 bases outside the gene matches. CDR1 is SGHDT and CDR2 is YYEEEE in the germline V gene. This entry comes from a study of control samples from healthy donors and cancer patients. Using immunoSEQ multiplex PCR, the repertoire was profiled, and TCRdb retains in-frame clones only, with some absent. The table records 90,000 to 100,000 clones, roughly 83% of them present only once. The sequence derives from a woman aged 25 to 39 in good health. What was sequenced was blood. The chain uses TRBV5-6 and TRBJ1-1; 8 nucleotides agree with TRBD1. CDR3 protein: CASSAFGQGLNTEAFF. CDR3 in DNA: TGTGCCAGCAGCGCTTTCGGACAGGGTTTGAACACTGAAGCTTTCTTT.